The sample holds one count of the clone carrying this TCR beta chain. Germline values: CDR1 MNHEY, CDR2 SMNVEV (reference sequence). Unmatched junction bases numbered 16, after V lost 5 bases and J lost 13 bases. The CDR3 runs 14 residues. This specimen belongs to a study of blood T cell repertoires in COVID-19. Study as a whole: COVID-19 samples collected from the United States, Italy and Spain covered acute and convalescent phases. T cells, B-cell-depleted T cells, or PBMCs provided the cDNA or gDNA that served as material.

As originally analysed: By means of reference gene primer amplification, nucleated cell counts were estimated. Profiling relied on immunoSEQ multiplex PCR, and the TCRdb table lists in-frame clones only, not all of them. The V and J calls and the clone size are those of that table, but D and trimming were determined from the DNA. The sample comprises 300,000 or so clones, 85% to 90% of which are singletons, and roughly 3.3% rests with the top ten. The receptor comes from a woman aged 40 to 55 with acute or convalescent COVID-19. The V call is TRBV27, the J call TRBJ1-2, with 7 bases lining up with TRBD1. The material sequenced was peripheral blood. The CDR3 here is CASSHGQASGRLTF. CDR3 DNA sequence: TGTGCCAGCAGTCACGGACAGGCGTCCGGTAGGCTCACCTTC.